The 2 T cell receptor beta chains reported below all come from one sample, sequenced in a study of cytomegalovirus exposure and HLA in healthy donors. Vbeta (60) and Jbeta (13) primers were used in the PCR. The repertoire was sequenced with immunoSEQ multiplex PCR; TCRdb's copy has only in-frame clones and lacks some. The repertoire holds 180,000 or so clones, with around 80% as singletons. Input material: PBMCs. Receptors were obtained from a man aged 35 to 55 in good health and CMV-seronegative.

The chain carries TRBV6-5 and TRBJ1-2, with 7 bases fitting TRBD1. Germline values: CDR1 MNHEY, CDR2 SVGAGI. The CDR3 is made up of 13 amino acids. J was trimmed by 1 base and V by 8 bases; bases with no gene match: 4. DNA of the CDR3: TGTGCCAGCCGGGACAGCTATAACTATGGCTACACCTTC. Its translation: CASRDSYNYGYTF.

The rearrangement links TRBV19 to TRBJ2-5, with TRBD1 matching 12 bases. V gave up 6 bases and J gave up 5 bases; unmatched junction bases: 7. The CDR3 spans 15 residues. Germline loops: CDR1 LNHDA, CDR2 SQIVND (reference sequence). The CDR3 loop is CASSPGTGGGETQYF. The CDR3 region has the DNA TGTGCCAGTAGCCCCGGGACAGGGGGCGGGGAGACCCAGTACTTC. Full variable domain (outside the CDR3, taken from reference TRBV19 and TRBJ2-5): DGGITQSPKYLFRKEGQNVTLSCEQNLNHDAMYWYRQDPGQGLRLIYYSQIVNDFQKGDIAEGYSVSREKKESFPLTVTSAQKNPTAFYLCASSPGTGGGETQYFGPGTRLLVL.